What follows are 2 T cell receptor beta chains derived from one specimen sequenced in a study of blood T cell repertoires in COVID-19. Clones were sequenced by immunoSEQ multiplex PCR, and TCRdb holds only the in-frame ones, with some missing. The sample contains fewer than 250,000 clones, about 88% of which appear only once. Sequencing was done on a sample of peripheral blood. These receptors came from a man aged 65 to 79 with acute or convalescent COVID-19.

This clone showed up just once. The chain recombines TRBV19 with TRBJ1-4; 8 bases match TRBD1. This CDR3 has 14 amino acids. Germline CDR1 LNHDA, CDR2 SQIVND (reference sequence). Unmatched junction bases numbered 7, after V lost 5 bases and J lost 8 bases. The CDR3 DNA reads TGTGCCAGTAGTCAGGGGGCTGCAGGAGAAAAACTGTTTTTT. This encodes CASSQGAAGEKLFF.

This chain joins TRBV7-9 and TRBJ2-5, with 8 bases that match TRBD1. V dropped 2 bases and J dropped 2; count of bases not matched to a gene: 4. Germline V gives CDR1 SEHNR, CDR2 FQNEAQ (reference sequence). CDR3 size: 15 residues. In DNA form, the CDR3 reads TGTGCCAGCAGCTTACGGGGACAGGAGCAAGAGACCCAGTACTTC. Translated: CASSLRGQEQETQYF.